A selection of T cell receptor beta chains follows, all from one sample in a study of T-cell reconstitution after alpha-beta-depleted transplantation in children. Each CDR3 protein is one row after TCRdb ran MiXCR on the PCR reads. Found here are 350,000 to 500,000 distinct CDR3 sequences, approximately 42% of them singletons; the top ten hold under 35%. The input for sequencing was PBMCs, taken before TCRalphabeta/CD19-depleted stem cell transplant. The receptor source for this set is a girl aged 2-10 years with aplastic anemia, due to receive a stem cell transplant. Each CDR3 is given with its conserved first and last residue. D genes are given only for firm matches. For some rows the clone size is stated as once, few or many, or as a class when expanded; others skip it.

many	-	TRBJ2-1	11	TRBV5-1	TGCGCCAGCAGCTTGGGTCATGAGCAGTTCTTC	CASSLGHEQFF
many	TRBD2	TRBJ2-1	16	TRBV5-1	TGCGCCAGCAGCTTGGTCGTTGGCGGGAGAGTCCCTGAGCAGTTCTTC	CASSLVVGGRVPEQFF
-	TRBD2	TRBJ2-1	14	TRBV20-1	TGCAGTGCCACATGGCTAGCGGGAAGGGATGAGCAGTTCTTC	CSATWLAGRDEQFF
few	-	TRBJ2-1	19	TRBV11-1	TGTGCCAGCAGTCCCAGACTAGGAGAAAACGAGGGGAAAACGAATGAGCAGTTCTTC	CASSPRLGENEGKTNEQFF
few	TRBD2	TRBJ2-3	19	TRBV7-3	TGTGCCAGCAGCCCCCGGAGACTAGCGGGGGCCCTTAGCACAGATACGCAGTATTTT	CASSPRRLAGALSTDTQYF
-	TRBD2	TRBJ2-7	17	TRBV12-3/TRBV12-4	TGTGCCAGCAGTTTCTGGCTAGCGGCTCAGAGCTCCTACGAGCAGTACTTC	CASSFWLAAQSSYEQYF
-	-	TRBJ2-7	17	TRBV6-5	TGTGCCAGCAGTTACGGTCCCATTGACAGGTCTGAGTACGAGCAGTACTTC	CASSYGPIDRSEYEQYF
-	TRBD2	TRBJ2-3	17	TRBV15	TGTGCCACCAGCAGGAGCCGACTAGCGGGCCCCACAGATACGCAGTATTTT	CATSRSRLAGPTDTQYF
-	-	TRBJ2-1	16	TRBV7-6	TGTGCCAGCAGCTCCCCACTAGAAGATCCTAGCAATGAGCAGTTCTTC	CASSSPLEDPSNEQFF
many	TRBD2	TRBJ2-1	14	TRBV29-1	TGCAGCGTTGAGAGCGGGGTCTCCTACAATGAGCAGTTCTTC	CSVESGVSYNEQFF
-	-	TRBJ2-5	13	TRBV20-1	TGCAGTGCTAGCGTGGGAGACCAAGAGACCCAGTACTTC	CSASVGDQETQYF
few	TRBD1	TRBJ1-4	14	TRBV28	TGTGCCAGCAGTCGTGGACAGGGAGGCGAAAAACTGTTTTTT	CASSRGQGGEKLFF
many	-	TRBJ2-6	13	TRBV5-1	TGCGCCAGTCGTCAGTCTGGGGCCAACGTCCTGACTTTC	CASRQSGANVLTF
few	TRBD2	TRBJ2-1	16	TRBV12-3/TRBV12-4	TGTGCCAGCAGTTTTTCCTCAACCGCGGGAGACAATGAGCAGTTCTTC	CASSFSSTAGDNEQFF
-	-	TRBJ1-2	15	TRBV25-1	TGTGCCAGCAGTGAATCGCAAGACAGCCGCTATGGCTACACCTTC	CASSESQDSRYGYTF
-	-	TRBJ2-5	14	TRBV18	TGTGCCAGCTCACCACCATCCAGGAAAGAGACCCAGTACTTC	CASSPPSRKETQYF
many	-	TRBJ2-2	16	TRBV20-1	TGCAGTGCTAGAGGCCCCAGGTGGCTAGCAACCGGGGAGCTGTTTTTT	CSARGPRWLATGELFF
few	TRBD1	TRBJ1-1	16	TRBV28	TGTGCCAGCAGTACTTCTTCACAGGGGACGAACACTGAAGCTTTCTTT	CASSTSSQGTNTEAFF
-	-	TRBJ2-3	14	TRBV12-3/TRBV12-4	TGTGCCAGCACTTGGAGCGAGGGCACAGATACGCAGTATTTT	CASTWSEGTDTQYF
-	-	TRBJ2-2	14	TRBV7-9	TGTGCCAGCAGCCCGACCCCGGGAACCGGGGAGCTGTTTTTT	CASSPTPGTGELFF
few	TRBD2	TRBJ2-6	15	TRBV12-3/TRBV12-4	TGTGCCAGCACCCCGGGAGGGTCTGGGGCCAACGTCCTGACTTTC	CASTPGGSGANVLTF
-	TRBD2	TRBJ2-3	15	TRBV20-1	TGCAGTGCAAAGACGACTAGCAGCAACACAGATACGCAGTATTTT	CSAKTTSSNTDTQYF
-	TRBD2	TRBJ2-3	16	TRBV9	TGTGCCAGCAGCGTAAGGATTAGCGGGCCTGCAGATACGCAGTATTTT	CASSVRISGPADTQYF
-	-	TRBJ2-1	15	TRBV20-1	TGCAGTGCTAGAGATTTGGCGAAGTCCTACAATGAGCAGTTCTTC	CSARDLAKSYNEQFF
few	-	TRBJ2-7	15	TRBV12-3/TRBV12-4	TGTGCCAGCAGTTTATTAAGGGTTGGCACCAACGAGCAGTACTTC	CASSLLRVGTNEQYF
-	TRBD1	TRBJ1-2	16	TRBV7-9	TGTGCCAGCAGCTCCGGGTCGACAGGGGTGAACTATGACTACACCTTC	CASSSGSTGVNYDYTF
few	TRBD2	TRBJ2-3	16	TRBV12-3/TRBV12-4	TGTGCCAGCAGGAAAGGGGGCCGGACTAGCGTAGATACGCAGTATTTT	CASRKGGRTSVDTQYF
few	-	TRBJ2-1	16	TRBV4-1	TGCGCCAGCAGCCTCTCCGTAAGGGACGCCTACAATGAGCAGTTCTTC	CASSLSVRDAYNEQFF
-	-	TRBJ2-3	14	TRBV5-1	TGCGCCAGCAGCCAGGGGTCGGGAGCAGATACGCAGTATTTT	CASSQGSGADTQYF
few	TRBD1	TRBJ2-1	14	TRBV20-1	TGCAGTGCCAGAGACAGGGGGCGTAGCAATGAGCAGTTCTTC	CSARDRGRSNEQFF
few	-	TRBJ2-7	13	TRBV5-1	TGCGCCAGCAGACCCACCAAGCGGACCGAGCAGTACTTC	CASRPTKRTEQYF